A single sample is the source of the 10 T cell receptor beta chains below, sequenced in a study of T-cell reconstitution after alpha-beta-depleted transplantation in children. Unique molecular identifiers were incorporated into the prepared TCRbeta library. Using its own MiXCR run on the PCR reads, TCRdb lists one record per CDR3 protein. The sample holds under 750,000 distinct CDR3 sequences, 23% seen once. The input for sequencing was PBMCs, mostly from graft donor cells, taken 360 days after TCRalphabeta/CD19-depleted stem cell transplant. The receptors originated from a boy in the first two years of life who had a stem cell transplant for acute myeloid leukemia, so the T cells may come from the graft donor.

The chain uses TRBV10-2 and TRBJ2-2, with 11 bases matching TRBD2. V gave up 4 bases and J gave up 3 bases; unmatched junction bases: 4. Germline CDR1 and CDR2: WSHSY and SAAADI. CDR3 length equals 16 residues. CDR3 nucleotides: TGCGCCAGCAGTGTTAGCGGGGGGGATTACACCGGGGAGCTGTTTTTT. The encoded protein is CASSVSGGDYTGELFF.

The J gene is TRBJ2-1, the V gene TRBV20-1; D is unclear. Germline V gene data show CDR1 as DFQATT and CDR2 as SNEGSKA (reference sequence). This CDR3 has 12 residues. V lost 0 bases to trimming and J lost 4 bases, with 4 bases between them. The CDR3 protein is CSAREGYNEQFF. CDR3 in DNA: TGCAGTGCTAGAGAAGGTTACAATGAGCAGTTCTTC.

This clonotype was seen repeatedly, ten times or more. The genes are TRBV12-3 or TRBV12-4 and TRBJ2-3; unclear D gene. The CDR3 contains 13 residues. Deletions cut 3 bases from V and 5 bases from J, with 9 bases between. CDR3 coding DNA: TGTGCCAGCAGTTTGGGATTAGGAGATACGCAGTATTTT. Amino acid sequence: CASSLGLGDTQYF.

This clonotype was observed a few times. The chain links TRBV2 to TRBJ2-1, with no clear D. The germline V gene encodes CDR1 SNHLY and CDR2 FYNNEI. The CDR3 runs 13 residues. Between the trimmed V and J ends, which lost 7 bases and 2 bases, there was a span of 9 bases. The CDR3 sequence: CASTQETYNEQFF. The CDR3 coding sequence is TGTGCCAGCACGCAGGAAACCTACAATGAGCAGTTCTTC.

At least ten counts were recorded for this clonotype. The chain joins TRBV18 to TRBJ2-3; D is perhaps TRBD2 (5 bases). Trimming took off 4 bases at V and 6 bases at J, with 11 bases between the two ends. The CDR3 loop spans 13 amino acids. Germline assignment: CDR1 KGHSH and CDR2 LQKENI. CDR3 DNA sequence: TGTGCCAGCTCACAAACGATAGCGGATACGCAGTATTTT. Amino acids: CASSQTIADTQYF.

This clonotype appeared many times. The CDR3 loop is CSASRQRGDPSNTGELFF. The CDR3 region has the DNA TGCAGTGCTAGTAGGCAGCGGGGGGACCCTTCGAACACCGGGGAGCTGTTTTTT. The chain combines TRBV20-1 with TRBJ2-2; the match to TRBD2 covers 9 bases. This CDR3 region has 18 residues. The V segment lost 3 bases and the J segment 0 bases; nucleotides outside the gene matches: 11. Germline V gene data show CDR1 as DFQATT and CDR2 as SNEGSKA (reference sequence).

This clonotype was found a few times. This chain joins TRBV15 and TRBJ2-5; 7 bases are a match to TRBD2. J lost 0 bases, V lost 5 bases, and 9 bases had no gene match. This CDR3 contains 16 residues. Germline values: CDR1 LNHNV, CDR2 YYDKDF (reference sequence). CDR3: CATSPRGDLYQETQYF. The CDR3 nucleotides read TGTGCCACCAGCCCCCGGGGGGACTTGTACCAAGAGACCCAGTACTTC. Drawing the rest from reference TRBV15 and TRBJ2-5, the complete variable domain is DAMVIQNPRYQVTQFGKPVTLSCSQTLNHNVMYWYQQKSSQAPKLLFHYYDKDFNNEADTPDNFQSRRPNTSFCFLDIRSPGLGDTAMYLCATSPRGDLYQETQYFGPGTRLLVL.

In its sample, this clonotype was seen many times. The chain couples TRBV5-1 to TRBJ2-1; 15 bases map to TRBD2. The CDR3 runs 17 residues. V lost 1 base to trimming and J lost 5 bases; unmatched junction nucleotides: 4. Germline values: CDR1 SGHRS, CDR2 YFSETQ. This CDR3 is CASSLPGTSGGNNEQFF. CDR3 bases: TGCGCCAGCAGCTTGCCCGGGACTAGCGGGGGGAACAATGAGCAGTTCTTC.

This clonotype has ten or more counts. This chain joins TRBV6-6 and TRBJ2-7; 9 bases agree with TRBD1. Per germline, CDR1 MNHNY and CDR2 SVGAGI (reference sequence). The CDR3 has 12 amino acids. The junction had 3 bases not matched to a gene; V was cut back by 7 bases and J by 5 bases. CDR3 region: CASTTGGDEQYF. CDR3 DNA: TGTGCCAGCACCACAGGGGGCGACGAGCAGTACTTC.

Here the CDR3 DNA reads TGTGCCAGCAGCTCTAGGTTCGAAGCCCAGCATTTT. Its translation: CASSSRFEAQHF. V usage is TRBV27 and J usage is TRBJ1-5; D not resolved. The V end lost 6 bases, the J end lost 11 bases, and 14 bases lay between the germline ends. The CDR3 totals 12 residues. In germline, CDR1 is MNHEY, CDR2 SMNVEV (reference sequence).